Given below is one T cell receptor beta chain in context. At one end the junction does not follow the germline gene, possibly because of a read error. Germline CDR1 and CDR2: MNHEY and SVGAGI. CDR3 length equals 13 residues. An input of about 0.5 to 1 ug of RNA was subjected to reverse transcription using random hexamers. Across 54 Vbeta and 13 Jbeta, TCR beta CDR3 was amplified with immunoSEQ multiplex PCR. TCRdb reprocessed the immunoSEQ multiplex PCR reads with MiXCR, giving one entry per CDR3 protein. In the table there are around 280,000 distinct CDR3 sequences, under 95% of which are singletons. The data were taken from a study of CD8 T cells in Susac syndrome. Sequencing of TCR beta was undertaken in CD8+ and CD4+ T cells derived from blood.

The sequence was collected from a human donor with multiple sclerosis. This chain links TRBV6-5 with TRBJ1-1; D possibly corresponds to TRBD1 (5 bases). Input material: CD4+ T cells from PBMCs. CDR3: CMARDGMNTEAFF. CDR3 DNA: TGCATGGCCCGGGACGGAATGAACACTGAAGCTTTCTTT.